Below, 21 T cell receptor beta chains from the same sample are listed, as sequenced in a study of shared clonotypes between healthy human individuals. Naivety among CD8 cells was defined by CD45RO negativity and positive CCR7 selection, thereby excluding terminally differentiated effector memory CD45RA+ cells. Clones were sequenced by immunoSEQ multiplex PCR, and TCRdb holds only the in-frame ones, with some missing. The data show roughly 810,000 clones, around 96% seen once. The sequencing input was naive CD8+ T cells sorted from blood. All receptors derive from a man between 25 and 39 years old in good health.

The chain recombines TRBV30 with TRBJ2-7; 8 nucleotides line up with TRBD2. The V gene's germline CDR1 is GTSNPN and CDR2 SVGIG (reference sequence). CDR3 length: 12 residues. The J segment lost 3 bases and the V segment lost 3 bases, leaving 1 base of the junction unmatched. CDR3 protein: CAWRTSGYEQYF. For the CDR3, the DNA is TGTGCCTGGAGAACTAGCGGCTACGAGCAGTACTTC.

The chain carries TRBV7-9 and TRBJ2-3; TRBD2 is a possible D gene (6 bases). V was pared by 5 bases and J by 4 bases, with 13 bases between. Germline V gene sequence: CDR1 SEHNR, CDR2 FQNEAQ (reference sequence). The CDR3 runs 14 residues. The CDR3 loop reads CASSPPSVPDTQYF. Written as DNA, the CDR3 is TGTGCCAGCAGCCCTCCTAGCGTCCCAGATACGCAGTATTTT.

V is TRBV7-9 and J is TRBJ1-5; no clear D gene. From germline, CDR1 is SEHNR and CDR2 FQNEAQ (reference sequence). Trimming shortened V by 5 bases and J by 1 base, and 15 bases separated the two germline ends. The CDR3 contains 16 residues. CDR3 nucleotide sequence: TGTGCCAGCAGCCAAGCAGAGAACCCAAGCAATCAGCCCCAGCATTTT. It translates to CASSQAENPSNQPQHF.

The rearrangement uses TRBV11-2 and TRBJ2-4; 8 nucleotides agree with TRBD1. V lost 5 bases and J lost 3; bases outside the gene matches: 3. CDR3 length: 14 residues. Germline lookup yields CDR1 SGHAT and CDR2 FQNNGV. The CDR3 protein is CASSPGTGKNIQYF. Written as DNA, the CDR3 is TGTGCCAGCAGCCCCGGGACAGGCAAAAACATTCAGTACTTC. Variable domain in full (rest from reference TRBV11-2 and TRBJ2-4): EAGVAQSPRYKIIEKRQSVAFWCNPISGHATLYWYQQILGQGPKLLIQFQNNGVVDDSQLPKDRFSAERLKGVDSTLKIQPAKLEDSAVYLCASSPGTGKNIQYFGAGTRLSVL.

The sample holds one count of this clone. V usage is TRBV29-1 and J usage is TRBJ2-7; 7 positions match TRBD2. Germline CDR1 SQVTM, CDR2 ANQGSEA. The ends lost 3 bases at V and 0 bases at J; junction bases unmatched: 2. The CDR3 covers 13 residues. The CDR3 sequence is CSVERGSSYEQYF. CDR3 nucleotide sequence: TGCAGCGTTGAGCGCGGGAGCTCCTACGAGCAGTACTTC.

The V gene is TRBV1, the J gene TRBJ2-3; no check of the table's D call, TRBD2, against the DNA was made. TRBV1 is reported as a pseudogene. The CDR3 consists of 16 residues. The CDR3, as DNA: TGCACCAGCAGCCAAGATGGGAGCGGGTACACAGATACGCAGTATTTT. This codes for CTSSQDGSGYTDTQYF.

The V gene is TRBV4-1, the J gene TRBJ2-7, with TRBD2 identical over 11 bases. The length of the CDR3 is 15 residues. The germline gives CDR1 MGHRA, CDR2 YSYEKL. Losses at the gene ends were 1 base for V and 5 bases for J; bases not matched to a gene: 4. CDR3 DNA sequence: TGCGCCAGCAGCCAAGTACTAGCGGGAGTCCACGAGCAGTACTTC. It encodes CASSQVLAGVHEQYF.

The V and J genes are TRBV7-9 and TRBJ1-1; D is undetermined. The V end was cut by 1 base, the J end by 1 base, with 16 bases between. The germline V gene has CDR1 SEHNR and CDR2 FQNEAQ (reference sequence). The CDR3 has 17 amino acids. CDR3 amino acids: CASSLGGLGSANTEAFF. The CDR3 coding sequence is TGTGCCAGCAGCTTAGGGGGTCTGGGCAGTGCGAACACTGAAGCTTTCTTT.

V is TRBV28 and J is TRBJ2-1, with a possible D match to TRBD2 (6 bases). In germline, CDR1 is MDHEN, CDR2 SYDVKM. The CDR3 sequence is 15 residues long. Trimming stripped 6 bases from V and 4 bases from J, with 16 bases between. The CDR3 DNA is TGTGCCAGCAGACATGATAGCGGAGAATACAATGAGCAGTTCTTC. Translating it yields CASRHDSGEYNEQFF. Looking up the rest from reference TRBV28 and TRBJ2-1 gives the full variable domain: DVKVTQSSRYLVKRTGEKVFLECVQDMDHENMFWYRQDPGLGLRLIYFSYDVKMKEKGDIPEGYSVSREKKERFSLILESASTNQTSMYLCASRHDSGEYNEQFFGPGTRLTVL.

This chain uses TRBV29-1 with TRBJ2-3, with D possibly matching TRBD2 (5 bases). Germline V gene lookup returns CDR1 SQVTM and CDR2 ANQGSEA. This CDR3 region has 18 residues. Trimming took off 5 bases at V and 1 base at J, with 25 bases between the two ends. The chain's CDR3 is CSVRPSGSELRGTDTQYF. The CDR3, as DNA: TGCAGCGTTCGTCCGTCAGGCTCAGAGTTGAGGGGCACAGATACGCAGTATTTT.

The table lists this clone with a count of one. The chain carries TRBV9 and TRBJ1-2; a weak D match, TRBD1 (5 bases). Per germline, CDR1 SGDLS and CDR2 YYNGEE. The length of the CDR3 is 16 residues. Trimming took off 4 bases at V and 4 bases at J, with 20 bases between the two ends. The CDR3 region is CASSTHGHDGAYGYTF. CDR3 in DNA: TGTGCCAGCAGCACCCACGGTCACGACGGGGCCTATGGCTACACCTTC.

This sequence joins TRBV5-8 and TRBJ2-7; 11 bases line up with TRBD1. V trimming: 0 bases; J trimming: 5 bases; junction bases outside the gene matches: 4. Per germline, CDR1 SGHTS and CDR2 YDEGEE. The CDR3 consists of 15 residues. The CDR3 sequence: CASSLADRGLNEQYF. CDR3 in DNA: TGTGCCAGCAGCTTGGCGGACAGGGGGCTCAACGAGCAGTACTTC.

J is TRBJ2-3 and V is TRBV10-1, with TRBD1 identical over 11 bases. Per the germline V gene, CDR1 is WNHNN and CDR2 is SYGVQD (reference sequence). CDR3 length equals 14 residues. V lost 4 bases and J lost 9; bases outside the gene matches: 6. CDR3 protein: CASSGPGTGGTQYF. The CDR3 nucleotides read TGCGCCAGCAGTGGTCCCGGGACAGGGGGAACGCAGTATTTT.

The rearrangement uses TRBV25-1 and TRBJ2-5; 7 positions agree with TRBD2. Per the germline V gene, CDR1 is MGHDK and CDR2 is SYGVNS. J lost 3 bases, V lost 11 bases, and 3 bases had no gene match. This CDR3 is built from 11 residues. CDR3 in amino acids: CAGGGEETQYF. The DNA of the CDR3 is TGTGCCGGGGGGGGAGAAGAGACCCAGTACTTC.

The chain couples TRBV5-1 to TRBJ2-1; no firm D call. Trimming pared 2 bases from V and 8 bases from J, leaving 14 bases between. Germline V lookup: CDR1 SGHRS, CDR2 YFSETQ. The CDR3 has 14 residues. The CDR3 region is CASSFNPSGDEQFF. Here the CDR3 DNA reads TGCGCCAGCAGCTTTAACCCCTCTGGGGATGAGCAGTTCTTC.

About this clone itself: Other DNA sequences of this sample code for an identical CDR3. This chain connects TRBV27 to TRBJ1-1, with a possible D match to TRBD1 (6 bases). V shed 3 bases and J shed 2 bases, with 7 bases lying between them. This CDR3 comprises 13 residues. The germline V gene encodes CDR1 MNHEY and CDR2 SMNVEV (reference sequence). CDR3 DNA sequence: TGTGCCAGCAGTTTCAGGGGCAACACTGAAGCTTTCTTT. This translates into CASSFRGNTEAFF.

The V gene is TRBV29-1, the J gene TRBJ2-1; D gene uncertain. The V end was cut by 0 bases, the J end by 0 bases, with 12 bases between. The CDR3 covers 16 residues. CDR1 and CDR2 (germline): SQVTM, ANQGSEA. This CDR3 reads CSVEDLRVLSYNEQFF. The CDR3 DNA reads as TGCAGCGTTGAAGATTTAAGGGTACTCTCCTACAATGAGCAGTTCTTC.

This sequence joins TRBV27 and TRBJ2-7; 8 bases are a match to TRBD1. V shed 6 bases and J 3 bases; nucleotides not matched to a gene: 7. CDR1 is MNHEY and CDR2 is SMNVEV in the germline V gene (reference sequence). The CDR3 is made up of 14 amino acids. The CDR3 DNA reads TGTGCCAGCAGCCCCACCACAGGGGGCTACGAGCAGTACTTC. Translation: CASSPTTGGYEQYF.

This clone was recorded once. V gene TRBV7-2 combines with J gene TRBJ2-7; 8 positions agree with TRBD2. Germline V lookup: CDR1 SGHTA, CDR2 FQGNSA. With 6 bases clipped from V and 3 bases from J, the junction kept 4 bases outside the gene matches. This CDR3 contains 13 residues. The CDR3 reads CASRSGSSYEQYF. CDR3 nucleotide sequence: TGTGCCAGCAGAAGCGGGAGTAGCTACGAGCAGTACTTC.

A single count supports this clone. The V call is TRBV7-8, the J call TRBJ2-1; D not resolved. The CDR3 totals 12 residues. CDR1 is SGHVS and CDR2 is FQNEAQ in the germline V gene. V gave up 4 bases and J gave up 5 bases, with 6 bases separating them. Here the CDR3 reads CASSWVDNEQFF. The CDR3 DNA is TGTGCCAGCAGCTGGGTAGACAATGAGCAGTTCTTC.

The J gene is TRBJ1-1, the V gene TRBV14; D is ambiguous. The germline V gene has CDR1 SGHDN and CDR2 FVKESK. The CDR3 sequence is 18 residues long. The ends were cut back, 5 bases at V and 5 bases at J, with 27 bases in the middle. The DNA of the CDR3 is TGTGCCAGCAGCTTCGGGGAGGTTTCTGGGCTACGGGGAACTGAAGCTTTCTTT. The encoded protein is CASSFGEVSGLRGTEAFF.